The 8 T cell receptor beta chains below were found in one sample sequenced in a study of blood T cell repertoires in COVID-19. Clones were read by immunoSEQ multiplex PCR, and TCRdb kept only the in-frame ones, dropping some. The sample yields just under 250,000 clones, approximately 83% seen once. Sequencing was carried out using peripheral blood. These receptors were collected from a woman in her 30s who had recovered from COVID-19.

The chain couples TRBV9 to TRBJ2-1; maybe TRBD1 (5 bases). The CDR3 is made up of 16 amino acids. V was pared by 2 bases and J by 5 bases, with 17 bases between. The V gene's germline CDR1 is SGDLS and CDR2 YYNGEE. The CDR3 nucleotides read TGTGCCAGCAGCGTTACCCCAACCAGGGCGGACAATGAGCAGTTCTTC. Translating it yields CASSVTPTRADNEQFF.

The chain has TRBV13 and TRBJ2-1; TRBD1 aligns across 8 bases. The V gene end was trimmed by 4 bases and the J gene end by 4 bases; junction bases not matched to a gene: 18. Germline values: CDR1 PRHDT, CDR2 FYEKMQ (reference sequence). The CDR3 is 19 amino acids. For the CDR3, the DNA is TGTGCCAGCAGCTCACGCACGTCCCCAGGGGGCAGCGAGTACAATGAGCAGTTCTTC. Its protein is CASSSRTSPGGSEYNEQFF.

This chain uses TRBV9 with TRBJ2-1; D is possibly TRBD2 (7 bases). CDR3 size: 12 residues. Germline lookup yields CDR1 SGDLS and CDR2 YYNGEE. Trimming removed 4 bases at V and 8 bases at J, with 10 bases between. The CDR3 reads CASSKGGDEQFF. The CDR3, as DNA: TGTGCCAGCAGCAAAGGGGGGGATGAGCAGTTCTTC. The entire variable domain, with the rest obtained from reference TRBV9 and TRBJ2-1, is as follows: DSGVTQTPKHLITATGQRVTLRCSPRSGDLSVYWYQQSLDQGLQFLIQYYNGEERAKGNILERFSAQQFPDLHSELNLSSLELGDSALYFCASSKGGDEQFFGPGTRLTVL.

The rearrangement joins TRBV4-2 to TRBJ1-5; D is possibly TRBD1 (6 bases). V lost 1 base to trimming and J lost 4 bases, with 14 bases between them. This CDR3 region has 16 residues. Germline values: CDR1 LGHNA, CDR2 YNFKEQ. The CDR3 protein is CASSQGGGEVNQPQHF. The CDR3 DNA follows: TGTGCCAGCAGCCAAGGAGGGGGGGAGGTGAATCAGCCCCAGCATTTT.

The chain is built from TRBV15 and TRBJ1-4; 9 bases agree with TRBD1. V was pared by 0 bases and J by 7 bases, with 9 bases of the junction left unmatched. CDR1 is LNHNV, CDR2 YYDKDF, per germline (reference sequence). This CDR3 spans 17 amino acids. Here the CDR3 DNA reads TGTGCCACCAGCAGAGATGAGGGAGCGGGACAGGGTGAAAAACTGTTTTTT. The encoded protein is CATSRDEGAGQGEKLFF.

The chain combines TRBV2 with TRBJ1-5; D is uncertain. CDR3 size: 12 residues. Between the trimmed V and J ends, which lost 0 bases and 6 bases, there was a span of 3 bases. Per germline, CDR1 SNHLY and CDR2 FYNNEI. The CDR3 is CASSEASQPQHF. Written as DNA, the CDR3 is TGTGCCAGCAGTGAAGCCAGTCAGCCCCAGCATTTT.

The chain carries TRBV15 and TRBJ1-4; D not certain. From germline, CDR1 is LNHNV and CDR2 YYDKDF (reference sequence). The CDR3 is 13 residues long. The V and J ends lost 0 bases and 7 bases respectively, with 6 bases between them. The CDR3 DNA reads TGTGCCACCAGCAGAGATAGGAGTGAAAAACTGTTTTTT. It specifies CATSRDRSEKLFF.

The chain is built from TRBV4-2 and TRBJ2-2; tentatively, D is TRBD1 (6 bases). The CDR3 consists of 16 residues. Per the germline V gene, CDR1 is LGHNA and CDR2 is YNFKEQ. V shed 4 bases and J shed 4 bases, with 16 bases lying between them. CDR3 region: CASSPPMGAVTGELFF. The CDR3 nucleotides read TGTGCCAGCAGCCCACCTATGGGGGCCGTCACCGGGGAGCTGTTTTTT.